A single sample is the source of the 32 T cell receptor beta chains below, sequenced in a study of T cell changes during pregnancy in multiple sclerosis. TCRdb's copy holds only in-frame clones and misses some; the assay was immunoSEQ multiplex PCR. The table lists under 50,000 clones, 90% of them singletons. The starting material was CD4+ T cells from peripheral blood mononuclear cells, obtained in the first trimester of pregnancy. The origin of the receptors is a female donor in good health, enrolled as a control in a pregnancy study.

This chain uses TRBV7-8 with TRBJ1-2; possible D gene TRBD1, 5 bases. The ends were cut back, 3 bases at V and 2 bases at J, with 19 bases in the middle. The CDR3 loop spans 17 amino acids. Germline values: CDR1 SGHVS, CDR2 FQNEAQ. The CDR3 reads CASSFYGARTLNYGYTF. In DNA form, the CDR3 reads TGTGCCAGCAGCTTTTATGGGGCCCGAACATTAAACTATGGCTACACCTTC. The variable domain in full, completed from reference TRBV7-8 and TRBJ1-2, reads GAGVSQSPRYKVAKRGQDVALRCDPISGHVSLFWYQQALGQGPEFLTYFQNEAQLDKSGLPSDRFFAERPEGSVSTLKIQRTQQEDSAVYLCASSFYGARTLNYGYTFGSGTRLTVV.

Concerning this clone: At one end the junction does not follow the germline gene, possibly because of a read error. The J gene is TRBJ2-3, the V gene TRBV15; 16 bases agree with TRBD2. This CDR3 spans 16 amino acids. The germline V gene has CDR1 LNHNV and CDR2 YYDKDF (reference sequence). This chain's CDR3 is CATSRDGEGTSGGVDF. The DNA of the CDR3 is TGTGCCACCAGCAGAGATGGTGAAGGGACTAGCGGGGGGGTGGATTTT.

The chain has TRBV7-2 and TRBJ1-2, with 7 positions matching TRBD1. This CDR3 region has 16 residues. Trimming cost V 6 bases and J 2 bases; bases outside gene matches: 12. Per the germline V gene, CDR1 is SGHTA and CDR2 is FQGNSA. The DNA for the CDR3 is TGTGCCAGCAGTCCAACCGCAGGACAGGCGAACTATGGCTACACCTTC. Translated: CASSPTAGQANYGYTF.

This clone occurred a few times. This chain links TRBV19 with TRBJ2-3; D is unclear. CDR1 LNHDA and CDR2 SQIVND come from the germline V gene (reference sequence). V lost 3 bases and J lost 2, with 12 bases in between. This CDR3 has 15 amino acids. The CDR3 DNA reads as TGTGCCAGTAGTATTATCGTAGCAACCACAGATACGCAGTATTTT. Amino acids: CASSIIVATTDTQYF.

The chain couples TRBV5-1 to TRBJ2-5, with 16 positions matching TRBD2. The CDR3 consists of 15 residues. Unmatched junction bases numbered 3, after V lost 6 bases and J lost 4 bases. Looked up from germline, CDR1 is SGHRS and CDR2 is YFSETQ. The CDR3 DNA follows: TGCGCCAGCATGGGACTAGCGGGGGGGCCAGAGACCCAGTACTTC. This codes for CASMGLAGGPETQYF. Full variable domain (remainder filled in from reference TRBV5-1 and TRBJ2-5): KAGVTQTPRYLIKTRGQQVTLSCSPISGHRSVSWYQQTPGQGLQFLFEYFSETQRNKGNFPGRFSGRQFSNSRSEMNVSTLELGDSALYLCASMGLAGGPETQYFGPGTRLLVL.

The chain links TRBV27 to TRBJ2-5; tentative D call: TRBD1 (6 bases). Trimming cost V 5 bases and J 4 bases, with 11 bases left between them. The CDR3 extends over 13 amino acids. The germline V gene encodes CDR1 MNHEY and CDR2 SMNVEV (reference sequence). The DNA of the CDR3 is TGTGCCAGCAGTCAAGGACAGAGAGAGACCCAGTACTTC. This translates into CASSQGQRETQYF.

This chain links TRBV7-2 with TRBJ1-6; D remains ambiguous. V lost 5 bases, J lost 10 bases, and 12 bases lay in between. Germline V CDR1 and CDR2: SGHTA, FQGNSA. The CDR3 has 13 amino acids. CDR3 region: CASSPARESPLHF. In DNA, the CDR3 is TGTGCCAGCAGCCCGGCCCGGGAGTCACCCCTCCACTTT.

The rearrangement joins TRBV6-5 to TRBJ2-3, with 8 nucleotides matching TRBD1. The length of the CDR3 is 14 residues. Germline CDR1 reads MNHEY; CDR2 reads SVGAGI. V lost 6 bases and J lost 4; bases outside the gene matches: 6. The CDR3 sequence: CASRGQGGADTQYF. The CDR3 DNA is TGTGCCAGCAGAGGACAGGGAGGCGCAGATACGCAGTATTTT.

The chain links TRBV18 to TRBJ2-3; 10 bases are a match to TRBD1. This CDR3 is 15 amino acids long. Germline V lookup: CDR1 KGHSH, CDR2 LQKENI. The J segment lost 1 base and the V segment lost 4 bases, leaving 2 bases of the junction unmatched. The CDR3 sequence is CASSRGQGGTDTQYF. The CDR3 DNA sequence: TGTGCCAGCTCACGCGGACAGGGGGGCACAGATACGCAGTATTTT.

The J gene is TRBJ1-3, the V gene TRBV9, with TRBD1 matching 9 bases. The CDR3 spans 16 residues. Germline V lookup: CDR1 SGDLS, CDR2 YYNGEE. V shed 3 bases and J 1 base; nucleotides not matched to a gene: 5. In DNA form, the CDR3 reads TGTGCCAGCAGCGGTGACGGGACAGGGTCTGGAAACACCATATATTTT. It translates to CASSGDGTGSGNTIYF.

The gene calls are TRBV7-2 and TRBJ2-7; TRBD1 matches at 7 bases. The length of the CDR3 is 16 residues. From germline, CDR1 is SGHTA and CDR2 FQGNSA. V shed 1 base and J 2 bases; nucleotides not matched to a gene: 8. CDR3 nucleotide sequence: TGTGCCAGCAGCTTAGGGGACAGAGGGCAAACCTACGAGCAGTACTTC. Protein product: CASSLGDRGQTYEQYF.

In nucleotides, the CDR3 is TGTGCCAGCTCACCGGGATTAGACAGGAGGAACTATGGCTACACCTTC. It is translated as CASSPGLDRRNYGYTF. The chain couples TRBV18 to TRBJ1-2, with D possibly being TRBD1 (6 bases). In germline, CDR1 is KGHSH, CDR2 LQKENI. The CDR3 is 16 amino acids. V was pared by 3 bases and J by 2 bases, with 16 bases between.

The rearrangement joins TRBV27 to TRBJ1-2, with D possibly matching TRBD1 (5 bases). Germline V CDR1 and CDR2: MNHEY, SMNVEV (reference sequence). The ends were cut back, 8 bases at V and 7 bases at J, with 14 bases in the middle. This CDR3 has 12 residues. In nucleotides, the CDR3 is TGTGCCAGCCGAGACAGCCTCCTTGGCTACACCTTC. Amino acid sequence: CASRDSLLGYTF.

The chain has TRBV6-4 and TRBJ2-2, with a possible D match to TRBD1 (5 bases). Trimming removed 5 bases from V and 6 bases from J, with 13 bases in between. Germline CDR1 reads MRHNA; CDR2 reads SNTAGT. The CDR3 has 14 amino acids. The CDR3 DNA reads TGTGCCAGCAGTTTTTCGCAGGGATCCGGGGAGCTGTTTTTT. Protein: CASSFSQGSGELFF.

Comments on this clone: One end of the junction does not line up with germline, which may come from a read error. V usage is TRBV7-7 and J usage is TRBJ2-1, with 8 bases matching TRBD1. Germline loops: CDR1 SSHAT, CDR2 FNYEAQ (reference sequence). The CDR3 is 14 residues long. CDR3 amino acids: CASSPGQGGGEQFF. In DNA form, the CDR3 reads TGTGCTAGCAGCCCCGGACAGGGTGGCGGAGAGCAGTTCTTC.

The rearrangement joins TRBV6-6 to TRBJ2-1; D may be TRBD1 (6 bases). The CDR3 consists of 15 residues. V was trimmed by 6 bases and J by 4 bases, leaving 16 bases between them. Germline assignment: CDR1 MNHNY and CDR2 SVGAGI (reference sequence). CDR3 nucleotides: TGTGCCAGCAGCAATCAAGGGGGAAATTACAATGAGCAGTTCTTC. As protein: CASSNQGGNYNEQFF.

The chain uses TRBV25-1 and TRBJ1-2, with 8 bases identical to TRBD1. The germline V gene encodes CDR1 MGHDK and CDR2 SYGVNS. The CDR3 sequence is 14 residues long. V lost 3 bases, J lost 8 bases, and 8 bases stayed unmatched. CDR3 residues: CASSEATGGVGYTF. The CDR3 nucleotides are TGTGCCAGCAGTGAGGCTACAGGGGGGGTAGGCTACACCTTC.

This sequence joins TRBV7-2 and TRBJ1-4; 10 nucleotides align to TRBD1. Germline loops: CDR1 SGHTA, CDR2 FQGNSA. J was trimmed by 13 bases and V by 5 bases; bases with no gene match: 4. The CDR3 loop spans 12 amino acids. DNA for the CDR3: TGTGCCAGCAGCGACCGGACAGGGGGACTGTTTTTT. This encodes CASSDRTGGLFF. Full variable domain (missing parts from reference TRBV7-2 and TRBJ1-4): GAGVSQSPSNKVTEKGKDVELRCDPISGHTALYWYRQSLGQGLEFLIYFQGNSAPDKSGLPSDRFSAERTGGSVSTLTIQRTQQEDSAVYLCASSDRTGGLFFGSGTQLSVL.

The chain is built from TRBV10-3 and TRBJ1-3, with D possibly TRBD1 on 6 matching bases. Trimming stripped 8 bases from V and 2 bases from J, with 10 bases between. This CDR3 contains 13 residues. From germline, CDR1 is ENHRY and CDR2 SYGVKD. The CDR3 coding sequence is TGTGCCATCGGGGGCGGGCCTGGAAACACCATATATTTT. This sequence encodes CAIGGGPGNTIYF.

The chain combines TRBV29-1 with TRBJ1-4; TRBD1 aligns across 9 bases. This CDR3 spans 14 amino acids. V lost 7 bases and J lost 2; bases outside the gene matches: 5. CDR1 and CDR2 from the germline V gene are SQVTM and ANQGSEA. CDR3 DNA: TGCAGCGCTGGGGGGACAGGGACTAATGAAAAACTGTTTTTT. As protein: CSAGGTGTNEKLFF.

This rearrangement joins TRBV4-3 to TRBJ2-7; 7 positions agree with TRBD1. The junction had 20 bases not matched to a gene; V was cut back by 3 bases and J by 6 bases. The CDR3 is 18 residues long. Germline loops: CDR1 LGHNA, CDR2 YSLEER. CDR3 loop: CASSQSPGQRSLYAEQYF. CDR3 sequence (DNA): TGCGCCAGCAGCCAGAGCCCGGGACAGAGGTCTCTTTACGCCGAGCAGTACTTC.

Regarding this clone: Sequence at one end of the junction differs from germline and may be a read error. The chain has TRBV7-7 and TRBJ2-7, with 8 bases identical to TRBD1. Germline V gene sequence: CDR1 SSHAT, CDR2 FNYEAQ (reference sequence). The CDR3 length is 13 residues. As DNA, the CDR3 is TGTGCTAGCAGCTCGGGACAGGCCAACGAGCAGTACTTC. It codes for CASSSGQANEQYF.

In DNA, the CDR3 is TGTGCCAGCAGTGTACGGGACAGGGGTATCCACGAGCAGTACTTC. Its translation: CASSVRDRGIHEQYF. The chain carries TRBV27 and TRBJ2-7, with TRBD1 matching 10 bases. The V and J ends lost 5 bases and 5 bases, in that order; junction bases with no gene match: 9. The CDR3 has 15 amino acids. In germline, CDR1 is MNHEY, CDR2 SMNVEV (reference sequence).

The table lists this clone with a few counts. The gene calls are TRBV6-6 and TRBJ1-1; D may be TRBD1 (5 bases). Germline CDR1 and CDR2: MNHNY and SVGAGI (reference sequence). The germline V and J ends were trimmed by 6 bases and 1 base, with 15 bases remaining between them. This CDR3 region has 15 residues. The CDR3 loop is CASRIFGGSNTEAFF. In nucleotides, the CDR3 is TGTGCCAGCAGAATTTTCGGGGGATCGAACACTGAAGCTTTCTTT.

The chain couples TRBV15 to TRBJ1-1; 8 nucleotides align to TRBD1. V shed 6 bases and J 4 bases; nucleotides not matched to a gene: 7. CDR1 and CDR2 from the germline V gene are LNHNV and YYDKDF (reference sequence). The length of the CDR3 is 14 residues. The CDR3 loop is CATRPGGKGTEAFF. CDR3 coding DNA: TGTGCCACCAGACCAGGGGGCAAGGGCACTGAAGCTTTCTTT.

This chain uses TRBV12-5 with TRBJ2-5; 7 bases fit TRBD2. Losses at the gene ends were 1 base for V and 9 bases for J; bases not matched to a gene: 2. The CDR3 extends over 12 amino acids. Germline V lookup: CDR1 LGHNT, CDR2 FRNRAP. In nucleotides, the CDR3 is TGTGCTAGTGGTTTGGACCGGGGGGCCCAGTACTTC. Translated: CASGLDRGAQYF.

J is TRBJ1-1 and V is TRBV7-2; possible D gene TRBD1, 5 bases. Germline V gene sequence: CDR1 SGHTA, CDR2 FQGNSA. The CDR3 length is 12 residues. Trimming removed 5 bases at V and 6 bases at J, with 10 bases between. CDR3 region: CASSGASPEAFF. CDR3 in DNA: TGTGCCAGCAGCGGGGCCAGCCCTGAAGCTTTCTTT.

DNA for the CDR3: TGTGCCAGCAGCTACCGCGAGGTTCCGGATACGCAGTATTTT. Translation gives CASSYREVPDTQYF. The chain uses TRBV5-8 and TRBJ2-3; unclear D gene. Looked up from germline, CDR1 is SGHTS and CDR2 is YDEGEE. The CDR3 covers 14 residues. The V gene lost 3 bases and the J gene lost 6 bases, with 14 bases spanning the gap.

The rearrangement joins TRBV4-1 to TRBJ1-2; 10 nucleotides line up with TRBD1. Per the germline V gene, CDR1 is MGHRA and CDR2 is YSYEKL. V lost 4 bases and J lost 2; bases outside the gene matches: 7. The CDR3 spans 16 residues. This CDR3 is CASSRPGTGANYGYTF. The CDR3 DNA reads as TGCGCCAGCAGCCGACCCGGGACAGGGGCCAACTATGGCTACACCTTC.

V and J are TRBV28 and TRBJ1-4; 10 bases are a match to TRBD1. Germline assignment: CDR1 MDHEN and CDR2 SYDVKM. Germline trimming cut 5 bases from V and 7 bases from J; bases unmatched to any gene: 7. This CDR3 is 15 amino acids long. The CDR3 DNA sequence: TGTGCCAGCAGTCCCGGGGACAGGGGTGGTGAAAAACTGTTTTTT. Amino acid sequence: CASSPGDRGGEKLFF. The whole variable domain, remainder taken from reference TRBV28 and TRBJ1-4, is DVKVTQSSRYLVKRTGEKVFLECVQDMDHENMFWYRQDPGLGLRLIYFSYDVKMKEKGDIPEGYSVSREKKERFSLILESASTNQTSMYLCASSPGDRGGEKLFFGSGTQLSVL.

The rearrangement joins TRBV10-3 to TRBJ2-1; D uncertain. CDR3 length: 12 residues. The V gene lost 3 bases and the J gene lost 6 bases, with 6 bases spanning the gap. Germline values: CDR1 ENHRY, CDR2 SYGVKD. The CDR3 sequence is CAISDLANEQFF. The CDR3 nucleotides are TGTGCCATCAGTGATCTGGCCAATGAGCAGTTCTTC.

The chain is built from TRBV5-6 and TRBJ1-5, with D possibly matching TRBD1 (5 bases). V was clipped by 0 bases and J by 2 bases, with 12 bases between them. Per germline, CDR1 SGHDT and CDR2 YYEEEE. The CDR3 has 16 amino acids. The CDR3 DNA reads as TGTGCCAGCAGCTTGGGCGGGGCAGGACGCAATCAGCCCCAGCATTTT. This codes for CASSLGGAGRNQPQHF.